The 4 T cell receptor beta chains presented below share a single source sample, sequenced in a study of early T cells in non-severe SARS-CoV-2 infection. TCRdb re-called the 5' RACE reads with MiXCR, one entry per CDR3 protein. In the table there are about 98,000 distinct CDR3 sequences, more than 9.5% of which are singletons. The sequenced material came from whole blood. Receptors originate from an adult who was a healthcare worker with PCR-confirmed SARS-CoV-2 infection or an uninfected control (not recorded which).

This clonotype was seen repeatedly, ten times or more. The V gene is TRBV7-6, the J gene TRBJ2-7; 7 bases agree with TRBD1. This CDR3 is 15 amino acids long. The junction had 6 bases not matched to a gene; V was cut back by 3 bases and J by 1 base. The germline CDR1 and CDR2 sequences are SGHVS and FNYEAQ. CDR3 protein: CASSLGQGESYEQYF. CDR3 coding DNA: TGTGCCAGCAGCTTGGGTCAGGGGGAATCCTACGAGCAGTACTTC.

Worth noting for this clonotype: Its ends do not fully match the called genes, so a read error is possible. The chain recombines TRBV3-1 with TRBJ1-1; D is unresolved. Germline assignment: CDR1 LGHDT and CDR2 YNNKEL (reference sequence). The length of the CDR3 is 14 residues. In DNA form, the CDR3 reads TGTGCCCGCAGCCCTTCAGCTTGGAACACTGAAGCTTTCTTT. It specifies CARSPSAWNTEAFF.

The genes are TRBV12-5 and TRBJ1-1; a weak D match, TRBD1 (6 bases). Trimming left V 5 bases short and J 1 base short, with 8 bases between. The CDR3 is 13 residues long. Germline CDR1 and CDR2: LGHNT and FRNRAP. The CDR3 protein is CASGAGANTEAFF. DNA of the CDR3: TGTGCTAGTGGTGCAGGGGCGAACACTGAAGCTTTCTTT.

Ten or more counts support this clonotype. CDR3 region: CASSLRGFLLPLGYTF. The CDR3 coding sequence is TGTGCCAGCAGTTTAAGGGGGTTCCTTCTTCCCCTTGGCTACACCTTC. The chain couples TRBV12-3 or TRBV12-4 to TRBJ1-2; maybe TRBD1 (6 bases). The CDR3 has 16 residues. Trimming took 2 bases from V and 7 from J, leaving 20 bases between them.